This is a list of T cell receptor beta chains from one sample in a study of T cells in Graves' hyperthyroidism and ophthalmopathy. TCRdb called the multiplex PCR reads again in MiXCR, with one record for every CDR3 protein. In the table there are some 420,000 distinct CDR3 sequences, roughly 13% of which are singletons. The source material was blood. The receptors come from a woman aged 18-29 years with Graves' hyperthyroidism. Each CDR3 is given with its conserved first and last residue. A D gene is named only where the DNA matches it firmly. Not every row has a clone size; where given, it reads once, few, many or a size class.

>many|TRBJ1-4|.|TRBV5-1
CASSPRPATNEKLFF
TGCGCCAGCAGCCCCAGACCGGCAACTAATGAAAAACTGTTTTTT
>many|TRBJ2-3|.|TRBV7-2
CASSSAVGTDTQYF
TGTGCCAGCAGCTCAGCGGTGGGCACAGATACGCAGTATTTT
>few|TRBJ1-6|TRBD1|TRBV6-1
CASFDRENSPLHF
TGTGCCAGCTTTGACAGGGAGAATTCACCCCTCCACTTT
>many|TRBJ1-2|TRBD1|TRBV20-1
CSASPTGRGLNYGYTF
TGCAGTGCCTCACCGACCGGCAGGGGGCTTAACTATGGCTACACCTTC
>few|TRBJ2-6|.|TRBV2
CAGLSGANVLTF
TGTGCCGGCCTCAGTGGGGCCAACGTCCTGACTTTC
>.|TRBJ2-7|.|TRBV30
CAWSVLDGQYF
TGTGCCTGGAGTGTACTTGACGGGCAGTACTTC
>many|TRBJ2-3|.|TRBV2
CASSGRDLSQYF
TGTGCCAGCAGTGGCCGGGACTTATCGCAGTATTTT
>.|TRBJ2-5|TRBD2|TRBV12-3/TRBV12-4
CASSQGLAGGVQETQYF
TGTGCCAGCAGCCAAGGGCTAGCGGGAGGCGTCCAAGAGACCCAGTACTTC
>many|TRBJ2-3|.|TRBV10-3
CAIRGTDTQYF
TGTGCCATCAGGGGCACAGATACGCAGTATTTT
>many|TRBJ2-5|TRBD1|TRBV20-1
CSATRPTGESETQYF
TGCAGTGCTACCAGACCGACAGGGGAGTCGGAGACCCAGTACTTC
>many|TRBJ2-7|.|TRBV3-1
CASGRDAFYEQYF
TGTGCCAGCGGCCGGGACGCCTTCTACGAGCAGTACTTC
>.|TRBJ2-1|TRBD2|TRBV12-3/TRBV12-4
CASSLNLGGAEQFF
TGTGCCAGCAGTCTGAACCTCGGGGGGGCTGAACAGTTCTTC
>.|TRBJ1-6|.|TRBV12-3/TRBV12-4
CASNFGDSPLHF
TGTGCCAGCAATTTTGGGGATTCACCCCTCCACTTT
>many|TRBJ2-6|.|TRBV11-2
CASSLAGPPANVLTF
TGTGCCAGCAGCTTAGCGGGCCCGCCGGCCAACGTCCTGACTTTC
>many|TRBJ1-1|.|TRBV15
CATSREKPGLTEAFF
TGTGCCACCAGCAGAGAAAAGCCCGGGCTCACTGAAGCTTTCTTT
>.|TRBJ2-2|TRBD1|TRBV6-1
CASTVGDRDTGELFF
TGTGCCAGCACTGTAGGGGACAGGGACACCGGGGAGCTGTTTTTT
>many|TRBJ2-7|TRBD2|TRBV6-5
CASSYSATSPEQYF
TGTGCCAGCAGTTACTCGGCGACTAGCCCCGAGCAGTACTTC
>many|TRBJ1-1|.|TRBV12-3/TRBV12-4
CASSSDLNTEAFF
TGTGCCAGCAGTTCCGACCTGAACACTGAAGCTTTCTTT
>many|TRBJ2-3|TRBD1|TRBV27
CASSFGDRVADTQYF
TGTGCCAGCAGTTTCGGAGACAGGGTGGCAGATACGCAGTATTTT
>.|TRBJ2-3|TRBD2|TRBV5-6
CASSSPRSGRITDTQYF
TGTGCCAGCAGCTCCCCGAGGAGCGGGAGGATCACAGATACGCAGTATTTT
>many|TRBJ2-1|TRBD2|TRBV6-1
CASSSPTSGNYNEQFF
TGTGCCAGCAGTTCCCCGACTAGCGGGAACTACAATGAGCAGTTCTTC
>.|TRBJ2-4|.|TRBV20-1
CSASGGKKNIQYF
TGCAGTGCTAGTGGAGGGAAAAAAAACATTCAGTACTTC
>many|TRBJ2-3|.|TRBV30
CAWSVPDTQYF
TGTGCCTGGAGTGTACCCGATACGCAGTATTTT
>many|TRBJ2-7|.|TRBV7-6
CASSLDPGPYEQYF
TGTGCCAGCAGCTTAGATCCGGGTCCCTACGAGCAGTACTTC